Below, 25 T cell receptor beta chains from the same sample are listed, as sequenced in a study of blood T cell repertoires in COVID-19. Measured with immunoSEQ multiplex PCR; TCRdb has only the in-frame clones, and not every one. The table has 95,000 to 150,000 clones, roughly 78% seen once. Sequencing was performed on peripheral blood. These receptors came from a man aged 55 to 70 with active or convalescent COVID-19.

This chain uses TRBV6-4 with TRBJ1-2, with 8 bases fitting TRBD1. Germline V lookup: CDR1 MRHNA, CDR2 SNTAGT. The CDR3 runs to 13 residues. V was pared by 3 bases and J by 7 bases, with 4 bases of the junction left unmatched. DNA for the CDR3: TGTGCCAGCAGTGAAAGACAGGGGATTGGCTACACCTTC. Its protein is CASSERQGIGYTF.

This clone has more than one count but fewer than ten. The chain recombines TRBV7-3 with TRBJ1-2; a possible D gene is TRBD1 (5 bases). The CDR3 covers 13 residues. V lost 3 bases and J 5 bases, leaving 10 bases between the germline ends. CDR1 SGHTA and CDR2 FQGTGA come from the germline V gene. Here the CDR3 reads CASSFNRQYGYTF. The CDR3 bases are TGTGCCAGCAGCTTCAACAGGCAATATGGCTACACCTTC.

The chain carries TRBV27 and TRBJ1-1, with D perhaps TRBD1 (6 bases). Germline V CDR1 and CDR2: MNHEY, SMNVEV (reference sequence). This CDR3 has 14 amino acids. V lost 9 bases to trimming and J lost 1 base, with 15 bases between them. The CDR3 reads CASYYRAGNTEAFF. The DNA of the CDR3 is TGTGCCAGTTATTACAGGGCTGGGAACACTGAAGCTTTCTTT.

V is TRBV7-9 and J is TRBJ2-2; D ambiguous. With 1 base removed from V and 6 bases from J, the gap between germline ends came to 6 bases. There are 13 residues in the CDR3. The germline CDR1 and CDR2 sequences are SEHNR and FQNEAQ (reference sequence). The CDR3 bases are TGTGCCAGCAGCTTAGGAACAGCCGGGGAGCTGTTTTTT. This encodes CASSLGTAGELFF.

The chain uses TRBV5-1 and TRBJ2-7; weak D call: TRBD1 (5 bases). Trimming pared 0 bases from V and 3 bases from J, leaving 10 bases between. Germline V gene data show CDR1 as SGHRS and CDR2 as YFSETQ. The CDR3 sequence is 14 residues long. The chain's CDR3 is CASSLVGAYYEQYF. CDR3 nucleotides: TGCGCCAGCAGCTTGGTAGGGGCTTACTACGAGCAGTACTTC. Drawing the rest from reference TRBV5-1 and TRBJ2-7, the complete variable domain is KAGVTQTPRYLIKTRGQQVTLSCSPISGHRSVSWYQQTPGQGLQFLFEYFSETQRNKGNFPGRFSGRQFSNSRSEMNVSTLELGDSALYLCASSLVGAYYEQYFGPGTRLTVT.

The chain is built from TRBV29-1 and TRBJ1-2; D uncertain. Germline CDR1 is SQVTM and CDR2 is ANQGSEA. V gave up 2 bases and J gave up 5 bases, with 12 bases separating them. The CDR3 extends over 13 amino acids. The CDR3 is CSVERPLAYGYTF. The CDR3 DNA reads as TGCAGCGTTGAACGCCCGCTAGCGTATGGCTACACCTTC. The entire variable domain, with the rest obtained from reference TRBV29-1 and TRBJ1-2, is as follows: SAVISQKPSRDICQRGTSLTIQCQVDSQVTMMFWYRQQPGQSLTLIATANQGSEATYESGFVIDKFPISRPNLTFSTLTVSNMSPEDSSIYLCSVERPLAYGYTFGSGTRLTVV.

The CDR3 DNA reads TGCGCCAGCAGCTTGGCCTTTGGACTAGCGAGACCTACAGATACGCAGTATTTT. Its protein is CASSLAFGLARPTDTQYF. The chain uses TRBV5-1 and TRBJ2-3; 9 bases match TRBD2. With V trimmed by 0 bases and J by 3 bases, 11 bases remained unmatched. This CDR3 comprises 18 residues. The germline gives CDR1 SGHRS, CDR2 YFSETQ.

The V and J genes are TRBV10-3 and TRBJ2-7, with TRBD1 matching over 9 bases. The trim removed 10 bases at V and 7 bases at J, leaving 8 bases unmatched. The CDR3 spans 12 residues. Germline CDR1 ENHRY, CDR2 SYGVKD. The DNA of the CDR3 is TGTGCCACCGGGGACAGGGATACGGAGCAGTACTTC. Residues: CATGDRDTEQYF.

The CDR3 region has the DNA TGTGCCAGCTCACCACCCACAGGGAGGGGAGAGACCCAGTACTTC. Protein sequence: CASSPPTGRGETQYF. J is TRBJ2-5 and V is TRBV18; D is possibly TRBD2 (7 bases). The germline V gene encodes CDR1 KGHSH and CDR2 LQKENI. CDR3 length equals 15 residues. The ends were cut back, 0 bases at V and 4 bases at J, with 12 bases in the middle.

The chain is built from TRBV7-8 and TRBJ2-5; 7 bases agree with TRBD2. The CDR3 covers 16 residues. V lost 5 bases to trimming and J lost 0 bases; unmatched junction nucleotides: 9. In germline, CDR1 is SGHVS, CDR2 FQNEAQ. CDR3 in amino acids: CASSTYSGTNQETQYF. The DNA for the CDR3 is TGTGCCAGCAGCACTTACAGCGGGACTAACCAAGAGACCCAGTACTTC.

The J gene is TRBJ2-3, the V gene TRBV6-5, with D uncertain. This CDR3 region has 11 residues. V lost 6 bases, J lost 6 bases, and 7 bases lay in between. Germline CDR1 MNHEY, CDR2 SVGAGI. In DNA, the CDR3 is TGTGCCAGCAGGGCTTTTGATACGCAGTATTTT. Its protein product is CASRAFDTQYF.

J is TRBJ1-2 and V is TRBV28; D is perhaps TRBD1 (5 bases). The CDR3 is 15 residues long. Trimming removed 8 bases at V and 5 bases at J, with 21 bases between. In germline, CDR1 is MDHEN, CDR2 SYDVKM. The CDR3: CASGTQNGGAYGYTF. The CDR3 DNA is TGTGCCAGCGGGACCCAAAACGGGGGAGCTTATGGCTACACCTTC.

The rearrangement joins TRBV18 to TRBJ2-7; 11 bases match TRBD1. This CDR3 spans 14 amino acids. Germline V gene sequence: CDR1 KGHSH, CDR2 LQKENI. V was pared by 4 bases and J by 3 bases, with 2 bases of the junction left unmatched. The CDR3 DNA is TGTGCCAGCTCACTAGGGACAGGGGGCTACGAGCAGTACTTC. Amino acid sequence: CASSLGTGGYEQYF.

The gene calls are TRBV18 and TRBJ2-4; 10 nucleotides line up with TRBD1. The CDR3 is made up of 17 amino acids. CDR1 KGHSH and CDR2 LQKENI come from the germline V gene. V was pared by 5 bases and J by 1 base, with 8 bases of the junction left unmatched. The CDR3 here is CASSTTGGGLAKNIQYF. The CDR3 DNA reads TGTGCCAGCTCAACGACAGGGGGCGGCCTGGCCAAAAACATTCAGTACTTC.

V and J are TRBV18 and TRBJ1-2; 11 bases are shared with TRBD1. In germline, CDR1 is KGHSH, CDR2 LQKENI. The CDR3 is 14 residues long. The V and J ends lost 3 bases and 3 bases, in that order; junction bases with no gene match: 0. CDR3 sequence: CASSPGQGDYGYTF. In nucleotides, the CDR3 is TGTGCCAGCTCACCGGGACAGGGGGACTATGGCTACACCTTC.

V and J are TRBV28 and TRBJ2-7, with 7 bases fitting TRBD2. The V gene end was trimmed by 2 bases and the J gene end by 7 bases; junction bases not matched to a gene: 5. There are 13 residues in the CDR3. The germline V gene has CDR1 MDHEN and CDR2 SYDVKM. The CDR3 sequence: CASSLGGVLEQYF. The CDR3 nucleotides read TGTGCCAGCAGTTTAGGGGGGGTCTTGGAGCAGTACTTC.

The V call is TRBV9, the J call TRBJ2-7, with 7 nucleotides matching TRBD2. V shed 0 bases, J shed 9 bases, and the junction held 6 bases outside the gene matches. Germline-derived CDR1 and CDR2 are SGDLS and YYNGEE. There are 13 residues in the CDR3. The CDR3 loop reads CASSVGDYAGQYF. The DNA of the CDR3 is TGTGCCAGCAGCGTAGGGGACTACGCAGGGCAGTACTTC.

This clone has just one count. The chain links TRBV7-9 to TRBJ1-1; the D gene is possibly TRBD1 (5 bases). Germline V gene sequence: CDR1 SEHNR, CDR2 FQNEAQ (reference sequence). The V end lost 6 bases, the J end lost 0 bases, and 11 bases lay between the germline ends. CDR3 length equals 14 residues. The CDR3 spells CASSLQALNTEAFF. The CDR3 DNA reads as TGTGCCAGCAGTTTACAGGCGTTGAACACTGAAGCTTTCTTT. The whole variable domain, filled in from reference TRBV7-9 and TRBJ1-1, reads DTGVSQNPRHKITKRGQNVTFRCDPISEHNRLYWYRQTLGQGPEFLTYFQNEAQLEKSRLLSDRFSAERPKGSFSTLEIQRTEQGDSAMYLCASSLQALNTEAFFGQGTRLTVV.

Turning to this clone: At the DNA level, this CDR3 is encoded by other sequences in the same sample as well. The chain couples TRBV27 to TRBJ2-7, with TRBD2 matching 7 bases. Per the germline V gene, CDR1 is MNHEY and CDR2 is SMNVEV (reference sequence). The CDR3 is 16 residues long. V lost 0 bases to trimming and J lost 6 bases; unmatched junction nucleotides: 11. This CDR3 is CASSLSAPSGRAEQYF. The CDR3, as DNA: TGTGCCAGCAGTTTATCCGCCCCTAGTGGGAGGGCCGAGCAGTACTTC.

This clone was seen a handful of times. The chain employs TRBV5-1 and TRBJ2-7; perhaps TRBD2 as D (6 bases). This CDR3 comprises 15 residues. Germline CDR1 SGHRS, CDR2 YFSETQ. V dropped 2 bases and J dropped 3 bases, with 15 bases sitting between them. CDR3 in amino acids: CASSFRDLSGYEQYF. The CDR3 coding sequence is TGCGCCAGCAGCTTCCGGGACTTATCTGGCTACGAGCAGTACTTC.

V gene TRBV4-1 combines with J gene TRBJ2-1; 7 bases are shared with TRBD2. There are 18 residues in the CDR3. Germline assignment: CDR1 MGHRA and CDR2 YSYEKL. Germline trimming cut 2 bases from V and 0 bases from J; bases unmatched to any gene: 10. In nucleotides, the CDR3 is TGCGCCAGCAGCCAACCCCTTACTAGCGTGAGCTCCTACAATGAGCAGTTCTTC. It yields the protein CASSQPLTSVSSYNEQFF.

The chain recombines TRBV24-1 with TRBJ2-1; TRBD2 agrees at 9 bases. Per the germline V gene, CDR1 is KGHDR and CDR2 is SFDVKD. The V and J ends lost 3 bases and 0 bases, in that order; junction bases with no gene match: 5. There are 17 residues in the CDR3. The CDR3 spells CATSDPVAGVSYNEQFF. The CDR3 DNA reads TGTGCCACCAGTGATCCCGTAGCGGGGGTCTCCTACAATGAGCAGTTCTTC.

The CDR3 loop reads CAIRGHQDNEQFF. CDR3 nucleotide sequence: TGTGCCATCCGTGGGCACCAAGACAATGAGCAGTTCTTC. The rearrangement links TRBV10-3 to TRBJ2-1; no clear D gene. V dropped 8 bases and J dropped 5 bases, with 13 bases sitting between them. Germline CDR1 is ENHRY and CDR2 is SYGVKD. The CDR3 has 13 amino acids.

This clone was counted only a few times. The chain uses TRBV6-2 or TRBV6-3 and TRBJ2-3; 10 bases align to TRBD2. The CDR3 has 15 residues. V lost 5 bases and J lost 6; bases outside the gene matches: 8. Germline loops: CDR1 MNHEY, CDR2 SVGEGT. The CDR3 sequence: CASSLAGAIGDTQYF. DNA of the CDR3: TGTGCCAGCAGTCTAGCGGGAGCTATTGGTGATACGCAGTATTTT.

CDR3 region: CASSLSTGAYEQYF. The CDR3 nucleotides read TGTGCCAGCAGTTTATCGACAGGCGCCTACGAGCAGTACTTC. The rearrangement joins TRBV28 to TRBJ2-7, with D perhaps matching TRBD1 (6 bases). CDR3 size: 14 residues. CDR1 is MDHEN, CDR2 SYDVKM, per germline. V lost 1 base and J lost 2, with 9 bases in between.